The 19 T cell receptor beta chains below come from one sample, sequenced in a study of radiotherapy plus CTLA-4 blockade in lung cancer. This table comes from immunoSEQ multiplex PCR, and its TCRdb copy is limited to in-frame clones, with some not included. The sample yields 75,000 to 95,000 clones, around 84% seen once. Sequencing was performed on peripheral blood, taken from a patient treated with radiotherapy plus ipilimumab. Receptor source: a human donor with non-small cell lung cancer that progressed on radiotherapy plus ipilimumab.

Of note for this clone: The sample carries other DNA sequences with the same CDR3. V and J are TRBV28 and TRBJ2-1; TRBD2 agrees at 8 bases. Germline loops: CDR1 MDHEN, CDR2 SYDVKM. The CDR3 covers 17 residues. V trimming: 6 bases; J trimming: 6 bases; junction bases outside the gene matches: 16. The CDR3 DNA sequence: TGTGCCAGCAGAACCGAGGGTAGCGGGGACATTATCAATGAGCAGTTCTTC. It is translated as CASRTEGSGDIINEQFF.

The CDR3 protein is CASTRTTDTQYF. Written as DNA, the CDR3 is TGTGCCAGCACAAGGACTACAGATACGCAGTATTTT. The chain links TRBV2 to TRBJ2-3, with D possibly being TRBD2 (5 bases). Germline V CDR1 and CDR2: SNHLY, FYNNEI. This CDR3 is built from 12 residues. Trimming took off 7 bases at V and 3 bases at J, with 8 bases between the two ends.

The chain combines TRBV28 with TRBJ2-7; 9 bases align to TRBD2. The CDR3 spans 16 residues. Germline loops: CDR1 MDHEN, CDR2 SYDVKM. Losses at the gene ends were 2 bases for V and 0 bases for J; bases not matched to a gene: 5. The DNA of the CDR3 is TGTGCCAGCAGTTTAGCAGGTAGCGGGAGCTCCTACGAGCAGTACTTC. It translates to CASSLAGSGSSYEQYF.

CDR3 in amino acids: CASSFVGAGYTF. In nucleotides, the CDR3 is TGTGCCAGCAGTTTCGTGGGGGCTGGCTACACCTTC. The chain joins TRBV28 to TRBJ1-2, with D perhaps matching TRBD1 (6 bases). V lost 3 bases and J lost 7, with 9 bases in between. The CDR3 has 12 residues. From germline, CDR1 is MDHEN and CDR2 SYDVKM.

The rearrangement joins TRBV9 to TRBJ1-2; possibly TRBD1 for D (5 bases). The CDR3 runs to 15 residues. Germline CDR1 SGDLS, CDR2 YYNGEE. V was pared by 0 bases and J by 8 bases, with 17 bases between. The CDR3 spells CASSVVWWGEWGYTF. DNA for the CDR3: TGTGCCAGCAGCGTAGTTTGGTGGGGGGAATGGGGCTACACCTTC.

Regarding this clone: This sample also contains other DNA sequences that code for the same CDR3. This chain joins TRBV6-6 and TRBJ2-1; 9 bases map to TRBD2. Germline lookup yields CDR1 MNHNY and CDR2 SVGAGI (reference sequence). CDR3 length equals 13 residues. V shed 9 bases, J shed 6 bases, and the junction held 6 bases outside the gene matches. This chain's CDR3 is CASLGTSFNEQFF. The CDR3 region has the DNA TGTGCCAGTCTGGGGACTAGCTTCAATGAGCAGTTCTTC.

V is TRBV6-5 and J is TRBJ1-2; a weak D match, TRBD1 (5 bases). The V and J ends lost 7 bases and 0 bases respectively, with 15 bases between them. Germline-derived CDR1 and CDR2 are MNHEY and SVGAGI. The CDR3 totals 15 residues. CDR3 in amino acids: CASIGMGRANYGYTF. CDR3 DNA: TGTGCCAGCATTGGGATGGGGCGGGCTAACTATGGCTACACCTTC.

V gene TRBV28 combines with J gene TRBJ2-6; D gene unclear. V lost 6 bases and J 4 bases, leaving 13 bases between the germline ends. Germline CDR1 MDHEN, CDR2 SYDVKM. This CDR3 has 15 amino acids. CDR3 region: CASSPRMSGANVLTF. The CDR3 DNA follows: TGTGCCAGCAGCCCGCGGATGTCCGGGGCCAACGTCCTGACTTTC. The full variable domain, completed using reference TRBV28 and TRBJ2-6, is DVKVTQSSRYLVKRTGEKVFLECVQDMDHENMFWYRQDPGLGLRLIYFSYDVKMKEKGDIPEGYSVSREKKERFSLILESASTNQTSMYLCASSPRMSGANVLTFGAGSRLTVL.

This clone was found once. The chain has TRBV6-4 and TRBJ2-3, with a weak D call TRBD1 (6 bases). The V and J ends lost 3 bases and 4 bases respectively, with 11 bases between them. Germline CDR1 is MRHNA and CDR2 is SNTAGT. The CDR3 is 14 amino acids. CDR3 protein: CASSDYRAPDTQYF. As DNA, the CDR3 is TGTGCCAGCAGTGATTACAGGGCTCCAGATACGCAGTATTTT.

This clone appeared a few times. This chain uses TRBV12-5 with TRBJ2-2; 8 positions agree with TRBD1. The CDR3 spans 13 residues. From germline, CDR1 is LGHNT and CDR2 FRNRAP. Unmatched junction bases numbered 3, after V lost 8 bases and J lost 4 bases. The CDR3 bases are TGTGCTAGTAAACAGGGGGTCACCGGGGAGCTGTTTTTT. Protein sequence: CASKQGVTGELFF.

CDR3 nucleotide sequence: TGTGCCAGCAGACTAGCGGGTGGAGGGGATACGCAGTATTTT. Its protein is CASRLAGGGDTQYF. The chain is built from TRBV7-2 and TRBJ2-3, with 9 bases lining up with TRBD2. The germline V gene has CDR1 SGHTA and CDR2 FQGNSA. Trimming at V came to 6 bases and at J to 6 bases, leaving 7 bases not matched to a gene. The CDR3 is made up of 14 amino acids.

The rearrangement links TRBV7-9 to TRBJ1-4; TRBD1 matches 7 bases. The CDR3 sequence is 15 residues long. With 7 bases clipped from V and 7 bases from J, the junction kept 12 bases outside the gene matches. The germline V gene has CDR1 SEHNR and CDR2 FQNEAQ (reference sequence). CDR3 in amino acids: CASTTAGGMSEKLFF. The CDR3 DNA sequence: TGTGCCAGCACCACAGCAGGGGGAATGAGTGAAAAACTGTTTTTT.

The chain uses TRBV5-6 and TRBJ2-7; 11 nucleotides agree with TRBD2. This CDR3 spans 15 amino acids. The ends lost 4 bases at V and 3 bases at J; junction bases unmatched: 6. The germline gives CDR1 SGHDT, CDR2 YYEEEE. CDR3 residues: CASSQRLAGRYEQYF. For the CDR3, the DNA is TGTGCCAGCAGCCAAAGACTAGCGGGGCGCTACGAGCAGTACTTC.

The gene calls are TRBV7-3 and TRBJ2-7; D unclear. V lost 3 bases, J lost 5 bases, and 14 bases lay in between. Germline V gene data show CDR1 as SGHTA and CDR2 as FQGTGA. The CDR3 consists of 14 residues. CDR3 amino acids: CASSLFGKADEQYF. The CDR3, as DNA: TGTGCCAGCAGCTTGTTTGGGAAAGCCGACGAGCAGTACTTC. The whole variable domain, remainder taken from reference TRBV7-3 and TRBJ2-7, is GAGVSQTPSNKVTEKGKYVELRCDPISGHTALYWYRQSLGQGPEFLIYFQGTGAADDSGLPNDRFFAVRPEGSVSTLKIQRTERGDSAVYLCASSLFGKADEQYFGPGTRLTVT.

Only one count was recorded for this clone. CDR3 sequence (DNA): TGTGCCAGCAGTTTTAAGGGCTCTGGGGCCAACGTCCTGACTTTC. This sequence encodes CASSFKGSGANVLTF. The chain carries TRBV27 and TRBJ2-6; D uncertain. The CDR3 sequence is 15 residues long. Germline CDR1 is MNHEY and CDR2 is SMNVEV (reference sequence). V was pared by 3 bases and J by 0 bases, with 6 bases between.

The rearrangement links TRBV5-1 to TRBJ1-3; tentatively, D is TRBD1 (5 bases). The length of the CDR3 is 13 residues. Germline V lookup: CDR1 SGHRS, CDR2 YFSETQ. V lost 0 bases, J lost 4 bases, and 5 bases lay in between. The CDR3 DNA sequence: TGCGCCAGCAGCTTGGCAGGGGGAAACACCATATATTTT. Its translation: CASSLAGGNTIYF.

The chain carries TRBV13 and TRBJ2-7; 11 nucleotides line up with TRBD2. The germline V gene has CDR1 PRHDT and CDR2 FYEKMQ (reference sequence). The CDR3 extends over 15 amino acids. V shed 5 bases and J 2 bases; nucleotides not matched to a gene: 5. CDR3: CASSRGTSGTYEQYF. In DNA, the CDR3 is TGTGCCAGCAGCCGAGGGACTAGCGGAACCTACGAGCAGTACTTC.

The chain combines TRBV1 with TRBJ2-7. TRBV1 is described as a pseudogene. The CDR3 spans 10 residues. Here the CDR3 reads CTSSQTFPYF. Written as DNA, the CDR3 is TGCACCAGCAGCCAAACGTTCCCGTACTTC.

This clone was seen a handful of times. The J gene is TRBJ2-1, the V gene TRBV27; the D is unclear. This CDR3 is 14 amino acids long. Germline-derived CDR1 and CDR2 are MNHEY and SMNVEV (reference sequence). Trimming removed 6 bases at V and 1 base at J, with 10 bases between. DNA for the CDR3: TGTGCCAGCAGCCAGGTGGATTCCTACAATGAGCAGTTCTTC. This translates into CASSQVDSYNEQFF.